These 9 T cell receptor beta chains were sequenced from one sample in a study of early T cells in non-severe SARS-CoV-2 infection. TCRdb recomputed calls from the 5' RACE reads with MiXCR, one row per CDR3 protein. Here the sample spans just under 45,000 distinct CDR3 sequences, approximately 11% being singletons. Sequencing used whole blood. The receptors derive from an adult who was a healthcare worker with PCR-confirmed SARS-CoV-2 infection or an uninfected control (not recorded which).

The CDR3 region is CASSPRGTGTGANVLTF. CDR3 nucleotides: TGTGCCAGCAGCCCCCGCGGGACAGGGACTGGGGCCAACGTCCTGACTTTC. The rearrangement links TRBV7-2 to TRBJ2-6, with 9 bases lining up with TRBD1. CDR1 is SGHTA and CDR2 is FQGNSA in the germline V gene. The J segment lost 2 bases and the V segment lost 5 bases, leaving 7 bases of the junction unmatched. This CDR3 spans 17 amino acids. Full variable domain (remainder filled in from reference TRBV7-2 and TRBJ2-6): GAGVSQSPSNKVTEKGKDVELRCDPISGHTALYWYRQSLGQGLEFLIYFQGNSAPDKSGLPSDRFSAERTGGSVSTLTIQRTQQEDSAVYLCASSPRGTGTGANVLTFGAGSRLTVL.

This clonotype was seen many times. The rearrangement links TRBV7-9 to TRBJ2-7; D remains unclear. The CDR3 consists of 13 residues. CDR1 is SEHNR, CDR2 FQNEAQ, per germline (reference sequence). Trimming cost V 8 bases and J 1 base, with 12 bases left between them. In DNA form, the CDR3 reads TGTGCCAGCTCTTGGACGGTTTCCTACGAGCAGTACTTC. Its translation is CASSWTVSYEQYF.

CDR3 in amino acids: CASSLYTDRQETQYF. DNA for the CDR3: TGTGCCAGCAGCTTATATACAGACCGACAAGAGACCCAGTACTTC. This chain connects TRBV11-2 to TRBJ2-5, with D uncertain. With 2 bases removed from V and 2 bases from J, the gap between germline ends came to 12 bases. Germline CDR1 is SGHAT and CDR2 is FQNNGV. The CDR3 covers 15 residues.

The table lists this clonotype with a few counts. J is TRBJ1-2 and V is TRBV29-1; D call uncertain. The V gene lost 5 bases and the J gene lost 4 bases, with 11 bases spanning the gap. Germline V gives CDR1 SQVTM, CDR2 ANQGSEA. This CDR3 has 12 amino acids. The CDR3 DNA follows: TGCAGCGTTTGGACGGGTTCCTATGGCTACACCTTC. Amino acid sequence: CSVWTGSYGYTF.

The chain is built from TRBV7-6 and TRBJ2-1; D not resolved. Germline V lookup: CDR1 SGHVS, CDR2 FNYEAQ. The CDR3 is 14 residues long. Trimming removed 5 bases at V and 5 bases at J, with 13 bases between. The CDR3 loop reads CASSHFKTDNEQFF. The CDR3 DNA reads as TGTGCCAGCAGCCACTTCAAGACGGACAATGAGCAGTTCTTC.

This clonotype has at least ten counts. The genes are TRBV4-3 and TRBJ1-4; TRBD1 aligns across 9 bases. The CDR3 covers 16 residues. V dropped 0 bases and J dropped 10; count of bases not matched to a gene: 9. From germline, CDR1 is LGHNA and CDR2 YSLEER. In DNA form, the CDR3 reads TGCGCCAGCAGCCAAGAGGGGACAGGGTTTCGCGGAAAACTGTTTTTT. Translation gives CASSQEGTGFRGKLFF.

There are a few counts of this clonotype. The chain combines TRBV12-3 or TRBV12-4 with TRBJ2-1, with D perhaps TRBD1 (6 bases). The CDR3 extends over 12 amino acids. Trimming took off 6 bases at V and 5 bases at J, with 8 bases between the two ends. The CDR3, as DNA: TGTGCCAGCAGAGGACAGCACAATGAGCAGTTCTTC. Its translation is CASRGQHNEQFF.

In its sample, this clonotype was seen many times. The genes are TRBV12-5 and TRBJ2-1; D not certain. CDR1 and CDR2 from the germline V gene are LGHNT and FRNRAP. Deletions cut 5 bases from V and 5 bases from J, with 10 bases between. The CDR3 consists of 13 residues. The CDR3 is CASGPPEDNEQFF. DNA of the CDR3: TGTGCTAGTGGTCCCCCCGAGGACAATGAGCAGTTCTTC.

The chain has TRBV14 and TRBJ2-4, with D maybe TRBD2 (6 bases). The CDR3 is 16 residues long. Trimming pared 4 bases from V and 2 bases from J, leaving 15 bases between. Germline CDR1 SGHDN, CDR2 FVKESK. The CDR3 region is CASSLLSGETKNIQYF. The CDR3 bases are TGTGCCAGCAGCCTCTTGTCGGGGGAGACCAAAAACATTCAGTACTTC.